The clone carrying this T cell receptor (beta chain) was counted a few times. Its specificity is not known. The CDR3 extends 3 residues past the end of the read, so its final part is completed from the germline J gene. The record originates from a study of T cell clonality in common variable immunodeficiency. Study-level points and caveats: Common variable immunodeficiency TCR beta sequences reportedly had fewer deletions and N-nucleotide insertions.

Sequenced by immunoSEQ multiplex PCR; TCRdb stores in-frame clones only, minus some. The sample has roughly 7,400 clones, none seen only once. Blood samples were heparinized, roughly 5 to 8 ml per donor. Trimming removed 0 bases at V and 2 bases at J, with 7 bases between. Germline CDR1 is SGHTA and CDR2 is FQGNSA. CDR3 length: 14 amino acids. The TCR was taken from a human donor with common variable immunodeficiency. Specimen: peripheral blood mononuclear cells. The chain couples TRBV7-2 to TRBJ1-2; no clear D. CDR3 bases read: TGTGCCAGCAGCTTAGCGAAAGGGAACTATGGC. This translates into CASSLAKGNYG. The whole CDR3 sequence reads CASSLAKGNYGYTF.